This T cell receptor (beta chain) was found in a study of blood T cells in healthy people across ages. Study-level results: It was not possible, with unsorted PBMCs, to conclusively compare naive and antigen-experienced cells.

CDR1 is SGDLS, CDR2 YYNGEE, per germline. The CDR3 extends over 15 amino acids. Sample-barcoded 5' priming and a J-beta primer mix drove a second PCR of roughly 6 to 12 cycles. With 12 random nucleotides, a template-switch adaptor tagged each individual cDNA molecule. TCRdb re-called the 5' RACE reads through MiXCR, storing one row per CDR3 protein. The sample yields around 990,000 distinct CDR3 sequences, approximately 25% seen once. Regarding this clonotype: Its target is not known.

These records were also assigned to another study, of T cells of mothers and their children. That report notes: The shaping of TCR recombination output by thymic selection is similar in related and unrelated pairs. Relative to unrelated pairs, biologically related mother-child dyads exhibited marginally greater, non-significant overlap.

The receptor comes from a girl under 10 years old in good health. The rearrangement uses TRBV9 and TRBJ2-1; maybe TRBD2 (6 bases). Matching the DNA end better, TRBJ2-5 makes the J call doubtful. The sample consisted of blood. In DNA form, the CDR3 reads TGTGCCAGCAGCGTAGGAGGAGGGGTCCGGGAGACCCAGTACTTC. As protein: CASSVGGGVRETQYF.